This TCR beta chain was identified in a study of T cells in Graves' hyperthyroidism and ophthalmopathy. It was RNA transcripts that yielded the amplified TCR beta CDR3 regions. When the TCR CDR3 underwent first-round RT-PCR, the HTBI primer set was used. TCRdb re-called the multiplex PCR reads with MiXCR, one entry per CDR3 protein. Among about 380,000 distinct CDR3 sequences listed, 18% were seen once. The germline gives CDR1 SQVTM, CDR2 ANQGSEA. V was pared by 2 bases and J by 8 bases, with 15 bases between. The CDR3 is made up of 13 amino acids. Sequenced input: blood. The gene calls are TRBV29-1 and TRBJ1-2; D gene unclear. This clonotype originated in a man between 18 and 35 years old with Graves' ophthalmopathy. CDR3 in DNA: TGCAGCGTTGAATCCAGTGTATCGGTAGGCTACACCTTC. Amino acid sequence: CSVESSVSVGYTF. Variable domain in full (rest from reference TRBV29-1 and TRBJ1-2): SAVISQKPSRDICQRGTSLTIQCQVDSQVTMMFWYRQQPGQSLTLIATANQGSEATYESGFVIDKFPISRPNLTFSTLTVSNMSPEDSSIYLCSVESSVSVGYTFGSGTRLTVV.